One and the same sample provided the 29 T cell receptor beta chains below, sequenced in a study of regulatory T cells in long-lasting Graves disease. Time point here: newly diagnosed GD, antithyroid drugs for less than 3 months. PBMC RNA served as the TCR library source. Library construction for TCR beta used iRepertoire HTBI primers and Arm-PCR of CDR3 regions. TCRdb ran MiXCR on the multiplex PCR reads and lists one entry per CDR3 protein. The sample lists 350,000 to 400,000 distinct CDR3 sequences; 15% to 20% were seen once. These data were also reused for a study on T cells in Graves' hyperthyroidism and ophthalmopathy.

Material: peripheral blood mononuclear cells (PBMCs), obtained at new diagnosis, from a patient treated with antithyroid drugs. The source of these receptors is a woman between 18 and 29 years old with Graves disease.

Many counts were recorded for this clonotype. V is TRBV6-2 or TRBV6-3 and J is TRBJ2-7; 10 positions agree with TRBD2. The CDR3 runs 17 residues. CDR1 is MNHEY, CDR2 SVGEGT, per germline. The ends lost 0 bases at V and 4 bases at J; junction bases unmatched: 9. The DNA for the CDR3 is TGTGCCAGCAGTTACTCAGTCGGGGCTAGCGGGAGATACGAGCAGTACTTC. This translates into CASSYSVGASGRYEQYF.

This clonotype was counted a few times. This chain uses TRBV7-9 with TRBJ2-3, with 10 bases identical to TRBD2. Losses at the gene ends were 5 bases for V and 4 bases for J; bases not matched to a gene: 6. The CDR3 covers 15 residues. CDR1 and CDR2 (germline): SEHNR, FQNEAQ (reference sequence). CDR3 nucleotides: TGTGCCAGCAGCCTGACTAGCGGGCTCTCAGATACGCAGTATTTT. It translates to CASSLTSGLSDTQYF.

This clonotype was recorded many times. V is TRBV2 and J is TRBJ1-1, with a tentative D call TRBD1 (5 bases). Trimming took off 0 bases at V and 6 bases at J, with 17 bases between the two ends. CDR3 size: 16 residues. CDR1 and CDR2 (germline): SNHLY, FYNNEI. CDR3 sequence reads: CASSEAKVGGKPEAFF. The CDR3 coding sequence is TGTGCCAGCAGTGAAGCAAAAGTGGGGGGAAAGCCTGAAGCTTTCTTT.

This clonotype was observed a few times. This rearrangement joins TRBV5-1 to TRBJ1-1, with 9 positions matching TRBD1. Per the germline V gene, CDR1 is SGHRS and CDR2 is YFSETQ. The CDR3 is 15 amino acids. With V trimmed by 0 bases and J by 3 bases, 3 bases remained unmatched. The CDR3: CASSLGQGVDTEAFF. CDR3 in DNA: TGCGCCAGCAGCTTGGGACAGGGGGTGGACACTGAAGCTTTCTTT.

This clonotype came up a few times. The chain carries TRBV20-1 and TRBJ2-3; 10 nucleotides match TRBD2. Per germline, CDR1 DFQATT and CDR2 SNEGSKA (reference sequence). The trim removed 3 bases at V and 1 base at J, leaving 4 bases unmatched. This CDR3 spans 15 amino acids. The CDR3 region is CSASESGRGTDTQYF. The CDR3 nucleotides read TGCAGTGCTAGTGAAAGCGGGAGGGGCACAGATACGCAGTATTTT.

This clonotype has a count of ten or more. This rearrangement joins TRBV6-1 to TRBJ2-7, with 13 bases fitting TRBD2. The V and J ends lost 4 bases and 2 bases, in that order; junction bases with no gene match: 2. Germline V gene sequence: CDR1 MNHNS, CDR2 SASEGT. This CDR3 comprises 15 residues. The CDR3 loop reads CASSAGTSGTYEQYF. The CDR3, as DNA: TGTGCCAGCAGTGCCGGGACTAGCGGGACCTACGAGCAGTACTTC.

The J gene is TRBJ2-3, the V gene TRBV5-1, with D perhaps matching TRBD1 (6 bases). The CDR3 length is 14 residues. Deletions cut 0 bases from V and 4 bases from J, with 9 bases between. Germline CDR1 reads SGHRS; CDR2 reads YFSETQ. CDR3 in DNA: TGCGCCAGCAGCTTGGCCAGGGGCGCAGATACGCAGTATTTT. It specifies CASSLARGADTQYF.

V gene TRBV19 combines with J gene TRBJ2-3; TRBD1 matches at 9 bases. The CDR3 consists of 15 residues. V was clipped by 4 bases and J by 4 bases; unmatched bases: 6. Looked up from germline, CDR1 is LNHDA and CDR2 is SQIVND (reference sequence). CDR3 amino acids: CASSRRGTGPDTQYF. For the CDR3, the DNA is TGTGCCAGTAGTAGAAGAGGGACAGGGCCAGATACGCAGTATTTT. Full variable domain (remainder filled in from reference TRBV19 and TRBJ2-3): DGGITQSPKYLFRKEGQNVTLSCEQNLNHDAMYWYRQDPGQGLRLIYYSQIVNDFQKGDIAEGYSVSREKKESFPLTVTSAQKNPTAFYLCASSRRGTGPDTQYFGPGTRLTVL.

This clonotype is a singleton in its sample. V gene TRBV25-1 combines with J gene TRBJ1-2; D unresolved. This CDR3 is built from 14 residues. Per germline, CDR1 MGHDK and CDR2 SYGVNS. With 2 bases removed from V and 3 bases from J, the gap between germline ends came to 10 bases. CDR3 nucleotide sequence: TGTGCCAGCAGTGAAAGAGGGCAGTACTATGGCTACACCTTC. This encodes CASSERGQYYGYTF.

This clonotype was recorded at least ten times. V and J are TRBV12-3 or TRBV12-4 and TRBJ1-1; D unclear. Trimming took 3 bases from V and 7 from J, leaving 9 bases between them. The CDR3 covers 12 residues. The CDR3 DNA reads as TGTGCCAGCAGTTTCCGCGGTGATGAAGCTTTCTTT. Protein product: CASSFRGDEAFF.

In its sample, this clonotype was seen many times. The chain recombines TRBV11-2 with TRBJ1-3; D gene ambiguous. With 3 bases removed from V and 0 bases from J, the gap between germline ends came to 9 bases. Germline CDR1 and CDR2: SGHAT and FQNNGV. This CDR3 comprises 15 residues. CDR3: CASSLGSVSGNTIYF. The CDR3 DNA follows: TGTGCCAGCAGCTTGGGGAGTGTCTCTGGAAACACCATATATTTT.

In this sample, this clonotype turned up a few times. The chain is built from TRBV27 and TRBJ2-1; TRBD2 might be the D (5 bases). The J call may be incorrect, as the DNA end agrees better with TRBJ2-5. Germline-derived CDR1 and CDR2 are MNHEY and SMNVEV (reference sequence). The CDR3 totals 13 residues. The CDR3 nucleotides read TGTGCCAGCAGTTCTGCGGGTGGGAAGACCCAGTACTTC. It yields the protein CASSSAGGKTQYF.

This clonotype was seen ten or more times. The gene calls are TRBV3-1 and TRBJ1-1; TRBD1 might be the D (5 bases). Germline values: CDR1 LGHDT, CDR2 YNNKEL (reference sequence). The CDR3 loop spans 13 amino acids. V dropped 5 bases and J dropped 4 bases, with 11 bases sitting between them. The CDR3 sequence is CASSAQGSTEAFF. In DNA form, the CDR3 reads TGTGCCAGCAGCGCGCAGGGATCCACTGAAGCTTTCTTT.

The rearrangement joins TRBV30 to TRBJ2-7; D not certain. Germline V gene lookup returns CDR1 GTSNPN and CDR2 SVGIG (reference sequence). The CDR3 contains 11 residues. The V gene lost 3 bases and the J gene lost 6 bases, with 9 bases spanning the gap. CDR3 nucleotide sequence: TGTGCCTGGAGCACGGGTTCCGAGCAGTACTTC. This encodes CAWSTGSEQYF.

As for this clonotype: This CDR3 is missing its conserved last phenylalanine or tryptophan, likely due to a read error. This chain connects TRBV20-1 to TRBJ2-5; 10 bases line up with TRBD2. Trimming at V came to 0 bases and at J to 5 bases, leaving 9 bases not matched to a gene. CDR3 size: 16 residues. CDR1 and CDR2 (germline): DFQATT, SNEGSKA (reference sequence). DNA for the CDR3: TGCAGTGCTAGAGATCTTCCGGCTAGCGGGAGTGAGACCCAGTACTCC. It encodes CSARDLPASGSETQYS.

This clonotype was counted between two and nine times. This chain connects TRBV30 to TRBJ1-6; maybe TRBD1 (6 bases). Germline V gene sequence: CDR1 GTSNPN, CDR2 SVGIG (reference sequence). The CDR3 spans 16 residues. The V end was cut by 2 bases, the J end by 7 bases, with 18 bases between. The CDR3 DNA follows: TGTGCCTGGAGTATCTCTTCGACAGGATCAAATTCACCCCTCCACTTT. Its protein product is CAWSISSTGSNSPLHF.

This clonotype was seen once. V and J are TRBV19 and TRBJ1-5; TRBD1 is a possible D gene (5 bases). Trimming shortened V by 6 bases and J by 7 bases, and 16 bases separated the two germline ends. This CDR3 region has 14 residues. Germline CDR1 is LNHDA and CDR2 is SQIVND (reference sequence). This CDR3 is CASSYLAGRQPQHF. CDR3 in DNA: TGTGCCAGTAGCTACCTCGCGGGACGGCAGCCCCAGCATTTT.

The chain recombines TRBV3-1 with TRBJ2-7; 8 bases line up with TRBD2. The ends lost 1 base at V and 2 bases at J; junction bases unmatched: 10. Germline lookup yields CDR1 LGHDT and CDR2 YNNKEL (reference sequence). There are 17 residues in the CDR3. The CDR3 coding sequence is TGTGCCAGCAGCCAAGGGGGCAGACTAGCGTCAACCTACGAGCAGTACTTC. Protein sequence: CASSQGGRLASTYEQYF.

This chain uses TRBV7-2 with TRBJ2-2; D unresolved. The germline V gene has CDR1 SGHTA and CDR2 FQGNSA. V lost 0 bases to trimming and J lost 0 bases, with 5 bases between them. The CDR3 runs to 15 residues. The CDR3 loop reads CASSLAATNTGELFF. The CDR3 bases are TGTGCCAGCAGCTTAGCAGCGACGAACACCGGGGAGCTGTTTTTT.

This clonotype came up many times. This CDR3 reads CASSLMGQGSYEQYF. The CDR3, as DNA: TGTGCCAGCAGCTTAATGGGACAGGGGTCCTACGAGCAGTACTTC. The genes are TRBV7-8 and TRBJ2-7; 10 bases match TRBD1. There are 15 residues in the CDR3. V lost 2 bases to trimming and J lost 1 base; unmatched junction nucleotides: 2. Germline V gives CDR1 SGHVS, CDR2 FQNEAQ.

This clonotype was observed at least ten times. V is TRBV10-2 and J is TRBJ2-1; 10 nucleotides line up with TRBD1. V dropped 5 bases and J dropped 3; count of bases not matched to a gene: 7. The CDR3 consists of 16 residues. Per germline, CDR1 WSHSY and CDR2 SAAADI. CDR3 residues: CASSRGGTGDYNEQFF. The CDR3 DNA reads TGCGCCAGCAGTAGAGGTGGGACAGGGGACTACAATGAGCAGTTCTTC.

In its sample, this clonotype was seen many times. The CDR3 region has the DNA TGTGCTAGTGGTCCCTCCCGGGACCACCCCTACAATGAGCAGTTCTTC. Amino acids: CASGPSRDHPYNEQFF. The genes are TRBV12-5 and TRBJ2-1; D may correspond to TRBD1 or TRBD2 (5 bases each). From germline, CDR1 is LGHNT and CDR2 FRNRAP. V gave up 5 bases and J gave up 2 bases, with 16 bases separating them. This CDR3 spans 16 amino acids.

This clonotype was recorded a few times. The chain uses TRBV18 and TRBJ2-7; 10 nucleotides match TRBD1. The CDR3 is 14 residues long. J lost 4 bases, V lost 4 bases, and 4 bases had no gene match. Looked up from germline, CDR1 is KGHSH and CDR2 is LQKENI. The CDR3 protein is CASSRQGASYEQYF. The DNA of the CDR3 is TGTGCCAGCTCACGACAGGGGGCGTCTTACGAGCAGTACTTC.

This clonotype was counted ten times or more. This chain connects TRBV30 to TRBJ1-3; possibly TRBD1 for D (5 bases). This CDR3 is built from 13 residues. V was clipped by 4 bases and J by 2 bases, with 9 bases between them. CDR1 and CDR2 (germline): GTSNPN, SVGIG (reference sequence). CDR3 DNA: TGTGCCTGGAATCAACAGGCTGGAAACACCATATATTTT. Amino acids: CAWNQQAGNTIYF.

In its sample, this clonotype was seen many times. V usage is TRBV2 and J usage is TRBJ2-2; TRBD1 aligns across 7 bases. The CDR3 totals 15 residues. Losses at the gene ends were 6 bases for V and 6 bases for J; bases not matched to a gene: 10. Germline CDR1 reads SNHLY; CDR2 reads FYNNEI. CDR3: CASSPRTGQAGELFF. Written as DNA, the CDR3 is TGTGCCAGCAGCCCAAGAACTGGACAGGCCGGGGAGCTGTTTTTT.

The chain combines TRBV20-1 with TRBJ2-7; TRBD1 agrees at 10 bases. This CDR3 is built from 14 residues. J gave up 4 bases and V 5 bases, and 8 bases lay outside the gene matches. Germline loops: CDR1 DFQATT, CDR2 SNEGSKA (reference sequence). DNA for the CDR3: TGCAGTGCTGGAAGGGGACAGGGGATTTACGAGCAGTACTTC. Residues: CSAGRGQGIYEQYF.

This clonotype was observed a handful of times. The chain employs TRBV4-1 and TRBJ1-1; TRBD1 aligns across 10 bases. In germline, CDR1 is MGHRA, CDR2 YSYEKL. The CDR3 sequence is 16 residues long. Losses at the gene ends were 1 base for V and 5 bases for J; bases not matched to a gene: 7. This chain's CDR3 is CASSQGQDRGLTEAFF. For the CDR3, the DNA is TGCGCCAGCAGCCAAGGGCAGGACAGGGGGTTAACTGAAGCTTTCTTT.

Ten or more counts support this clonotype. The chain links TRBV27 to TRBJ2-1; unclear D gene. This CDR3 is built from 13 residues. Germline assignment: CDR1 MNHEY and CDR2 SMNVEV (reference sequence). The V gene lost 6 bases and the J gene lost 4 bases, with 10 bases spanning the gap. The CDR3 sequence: CASSQTPYNEQFF. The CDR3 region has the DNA TGTGCCAGCAGCCAAACCCCATACAATGAGCAGTTCTTC.

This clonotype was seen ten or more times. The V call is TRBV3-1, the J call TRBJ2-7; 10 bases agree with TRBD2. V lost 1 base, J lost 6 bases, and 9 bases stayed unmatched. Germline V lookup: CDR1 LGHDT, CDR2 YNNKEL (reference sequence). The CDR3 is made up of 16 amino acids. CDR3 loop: CASSQAGIQRGGEQYF. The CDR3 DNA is TGTGCCAGCAGCCAAGCGGGCATCCAGCGGGGGGGCGAGCAGTACTTC.